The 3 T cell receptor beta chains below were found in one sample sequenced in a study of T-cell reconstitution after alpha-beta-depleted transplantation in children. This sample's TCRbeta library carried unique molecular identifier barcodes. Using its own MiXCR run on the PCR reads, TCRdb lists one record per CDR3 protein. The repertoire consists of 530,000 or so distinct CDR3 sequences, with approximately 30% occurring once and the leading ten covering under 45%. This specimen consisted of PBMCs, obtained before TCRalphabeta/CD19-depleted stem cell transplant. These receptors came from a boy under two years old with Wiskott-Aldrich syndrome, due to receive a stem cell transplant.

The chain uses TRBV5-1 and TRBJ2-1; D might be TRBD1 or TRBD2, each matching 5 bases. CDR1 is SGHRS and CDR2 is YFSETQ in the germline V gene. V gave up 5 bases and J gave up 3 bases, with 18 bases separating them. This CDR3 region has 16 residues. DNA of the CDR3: TGCGCCAGCAGAGCAACGGGACCTCTTCTCTACAATGAGCAGTTCTTC. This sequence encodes CASRATGPLLYNEQFF.

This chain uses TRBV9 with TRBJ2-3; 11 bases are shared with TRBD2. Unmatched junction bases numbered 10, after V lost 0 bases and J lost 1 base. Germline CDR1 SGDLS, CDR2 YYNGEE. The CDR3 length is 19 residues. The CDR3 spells CASSVGPFVLAGGTDTQYF. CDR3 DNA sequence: TGTGCCAGCAGCGTAGGACCGTTTGTACTAGCGGGAGGCACAGATACGCAGTATTTT.

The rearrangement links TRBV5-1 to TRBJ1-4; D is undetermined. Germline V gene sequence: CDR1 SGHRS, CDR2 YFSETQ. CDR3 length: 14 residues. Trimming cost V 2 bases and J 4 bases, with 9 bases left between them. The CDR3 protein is CASSLGLSNEKLFF. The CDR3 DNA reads TGCGCCAGCAGCTTAGGACTCAGTAATGAAAAACTGTTTTTT.